A selection of T cell receptor beta chains follows, all from one sample in a study of glioma-infiltrating T cells after dendritic cell vaccination. Data came from immunoSEQ multiplex PCR; TCRdb stores just in-frame clones and leaves some out. The sample contains over 90,000 clones, 80% of which appear only once. The sample consisted of blood, taken after dendritic cell vaccination. These receptors were collected from a human donor with glioblastoma. CDR3s include the opening cysteine and the closing phenylalanine or tryptophan. A D gene is named only where the DNA matches it firmly. Rows give clone size only sometimes, using once, few, many, or a class for an expanded clone.

clone_size	v_call	d_call	j_call	cdr3_nt	cdr3_aa
NA	TRBV13	NA	TRBJ1-1	TGTGCCAGCAGCCTACAGGGCCGAAGAACTGAAGCTTTCTTT	CASSLQGRRTEAFF
NA	TRBV25-1	NA	TRBJ1-1	TGTGCCAGCAGTTCCCCGACAGCCGATGAAGCTTTCTTT	CASSSPTADEAFF
NA	TRBV10-3	TRBD1	TRBJ1-1	TGTGCCATCAGCTCACCAGGGACAGGGAACACTGAAGCTTTCTTT	CAISSPGTGNTEAFF
NA	TRBV6-1	NA	TRBJ2-3	TGTGCCAGCAGAGAGGCTGCAGATACGCAGTATTTT	CASREAADTQYF
few	TRBV6-4	TRBD1	TRBJ1-2	TGTGCCAGCAGTGACCCGGGACAGGGGGTCGGCTACACCTTC	CASSDPGQGVGYTF
NA	TRBV7-3	NA	TRBJ1-2	TGTGCCAGCAGCTTAAACGGGGGTTTGGGCTACACCTTC	CASSLNGGLGYTF
NA	TRBV5-8	TRBD1	TRBJ1-2	TGTGCCAGCAGGCGTACAGGGGTGGACTATGGCTACACCTTC	CASRRTGVDYGYTF
few	TRBV4-2	TRBD1	TRBJ1-2	TGTGCCAGCAGCCGCGGACAGGGGGCAAGGGGCTACACCTTC	CASSRGQGARGYTF
NA	TRBV5-1	TRBD1	TRBJ1-3	TGCGCCAGCAGCACCGGGACAGCTCGCTCTGGAAACACCATATATTTT	CASSTGTARSGNTIYF
few	TRBV5-6	NA	TRBJ2-4	TGTGCCAGCAGCACAGGGTTCAACATTCAGTACTTC	CASSTGFNIQYF
NA	TRBV30	TRBD1	TRBJ1-6	TGTGCCTGTACGGGAACAGGGGGCATCGGCTCACCCCTCCACTTT	CACTGTGGIGSPLHF
NA	TRBV2	NA	TRBJ1-1	TGTGCCAGCACCGCTCGGGGGTTTTGGAACACTGAAGCTTTCTTT	CASTARGFWNTEAFF
NA	TRBV28	NA	TRBJ2-5	TGTGCCAGCAGTCCCCGACAGGTGCAAGAGACCCAGTACTTC	CASSPRQVQETQYF
NA	TRBV10-2	NA	TRBJ2-2	TGCGCCAGCAGTTTGACAGTGATGAACACCGGGGAGCTGTTTTTT	CASSLTVMNTGELFF
NA	TRBV5-4	NA	TRBJ1-3	TGTGCCAGCAGCTTGGCGGGGGTGGCTGGAAACACCATATATTTT	CASSLAGVAGNTIYF
NA	TRBV18	TRBD1	TRBJ2-7	TGTGCCAGCTCACCATGGACAGGTAACTACGAGCAGTACTTC	CASSPWTGNYEQYF
NA	TRBV6-1	TRBD1	TRBJ2-7	TGTGCCAGTACCGGGACAGGGATCCACGAGCAGTACTTC	CASTGTGIHEQYF
NA	TRBV2	TRBD1	TRBJ1-5	TGTGCCAGCAGCTGGGACAGGGGAAATCAGCCCCAGCATTTT	CASSWDRGNQPQHF
NA	TRBV7-7	NA	TRBJ1-2	TGTGCTAGCAGCTTCGGCTATGGCTACACCTTC	CASSFGYGYTF
NA	TRBV5-8	TRBD1	TRBJ1-2	TGTGCCAGCAGCCCAAGACAGGGTCCGGGCTATGGCTACACCTTC	CASSPRQGPGYGYTF
NA	TRBV28	TRBD1	TRBJ2-2	TGTGCCAGCAGTTTACCGACAGGGGGCACCGGGGAGCTGTTTTTT	CASSLPTGGTGELFF